Below are 5 T cell receptor beta chains sequenced from a single sample in a study of cytomegalovirus exposure and HLA in healthy donors. Amplification used 60 Vbeta primers and 13 Jbeta primers. Data came from immunoSEQ multiplex PCR; TCRdb stores just in-frame clones and leaves some out. This sample contains some 75,000 clones. The sequenced sample consisted of PBMCs. These receptors came from a man aged 40-49 years in good health and CMV-seronegative.

The rearrangement uses TRBV7-2 and TRBJ1-1; tentatively, D is TRBD1 (5 bases). The V gene's germline CDR1 is SGHTA and CDR2 FQGNSA. The CDR3 is made up of 12 amino acids. Between the trimmed V and J ends, which lost 10 bases and 5 bases, there was a span of 14 bases. The CDR3 DNA sequence: TGTGCCACCAACCAGGGAACAACTGAAGCTTTCTTT. The encoded protein is CATNQGTTEAFF.

The CDR3, as DNA: TGTGCCAGCAGCTTAGTCAGCAGGGGCAATGAGCAGTTCTTC. Translated, it gives CASSLVSRGNEQFF. The V gene is TRBV7-9, the J gene TRBJ2-1; D is possibly TRBD1 (6 bases). This CDR3 is 14 amino acids long. CDR1 and CDR2 from the germline V gene are SEHNR and FQNEAQ (reference sequence). The ends were cut back, 1 base at V and 6 bases at J, with 10 bases in the middle.

The chain is built from TRBV10-1 and TRBJ2-1; 10 nucleotides align to TRBD2. The J segment lost 6 bases and the V segment lost 0 bases, leaving 5 bases of the junction unmatched. Germline V CDR1 and CDR2: WNHNN, SYGVQD (reference sequence). The CDR3 spans 16 residues. DNA of the CDR3: TGCGCCAGCAGTGAGTCTGGCCTAGCGGGGGCCAATGAGCAGTTCTTC. It translates to CASSESGLAGANEQFF.

The chain recombines TRBV5-1 with TRBJ2-6; D possibly corresponds to TRBD2 (6 bases). The germline gives CDR1 SGHRS, CDR2 YFSETQ. Deletions cut 4 bases from V and 0 bases from J, with 11 bases between. This CDR3 contains 16 residues. The CDR3 DNA follows: TGCGCCAGCAGCGGAGGGACGGCCTCTGGGGCCAACGTCCTGACTTTC. Protein: CASSGGTASGANVLTF.

Notes on this clone: One junction end does not reproduce the germline sequence, and a read error may be involved. This sequence joins TRBV7-9 and TRBJ1-1, with 8 positions matching TRBD1. The V gene's germline CDR1 is SEHNR and CDR2 FQNEAQ (reference sequence). CDR3 size: 16 residues. The CDR3 protein is CASTLVAGGMNTEAFF. The CDR3 DNA reads as TGTGCCAGCACCTTAGTGGCAGGGGGCATGAACACTGAAGCTTTCTTT.